This entry features one T cell receptor (beta chain) sequence. What this receptor recognizes is not known. Per-base qualities were not stored, and no clone one base away is much larger. The donors belonged to the validation cohort of about 120 subjects, which was separate from the roughly 670-subject first cohort. This sample is drawn from a study of cytomegalovirus exposure and HLA in healthy donors (dated by TCRdb to about 2017). General notes on the study: According to a later analysis, the roughly 120 validation repertoires were produced on the same platform as the roughly 700 repertoires of the first cohort. The study was designed to test whether signatures of past pathogen exposure could be identified by cataloging public T cell receptors. Besides the first cohort of roughly 640 subjects, a separate validation cohort made up of over 95 different subjects was used. To predict cytomegalovirus infection status, the study brought together high-throughput TCR immunosequencing, statistical association of individual TCRs with disease status, and machine learning. The investigation overall reported the following: A later analysis had no HLA typing for the validation cohort, so co-occurrence there was scored across all 110 or so repertoires. The classifier was reported to diagnose cytomegalovirus status with high specificity and sensitivity in both the original and validation cohorts. Most TCR sequences were seen in very few donors, while some public TCRs were found in many individuals. In a later analysis, TCRs clustered in the first cohort were found to also tend to co-occur in the 120 or so validation repertoires, with 90% to 95% of cluster scores above 0. In vitro tests confirmed that a few of the cytomegalovirus-associated TCR beta chains recognize cytomegalovirus antigens. A total of 150 to 200 TCR beta chains were listed by the study as associated with cytomegalovirus. It was suggested by the authors that the approach could potentially be generalized to other disease states and immunological phenotypes.

Including the terminal cysteine and phenylalanine, the CDR3 comprises 14 residues. The only DNA kept is the CDR3, 42 bases in frame from the first base. Relative to germline, V is 7 bases shorter and J is 2 bases shorter, with 12 bases between their ends. From a lookup of the germline V gene, CDR1 and CDR2 are MNHEY and SVGAGI. The library was prepared using the immunoSEQ multiplex PCR assay. On the study's bioinformatics: A statistical classification framework was developed to diagnose cytomegalovirus status using the catalog of TCR beta chain sequences. This immuneACCESS table, as held by TCRdb, lists in-frame sequences with V and J called but not all clones. Of the missing ones, under half trace to an unresolved V gene in checked studies; the others have no known cause. V and J calls and clone size are as listed in that table; D and trimming were resolved from the DNA. The sample profile shows roughly 130,000 clones; more than 70% of them were found once. The ten biggest clones cover 1.2% to 1.5% of the sample.

The chain is encoded by TRBV6-5 joined to TRBJ1-3; no confident D gene assignment can be made. The sample taken for sequencing was PBMCs. The source is a man aged 25-45 years in good health and CMV-seronegative. The nucleotide sequence reads as follows: TGTGCCAGCACCTCAGTCACCCCTGGAAACACCATATATTTT. It encodes CASTSVTPGNTIYF.